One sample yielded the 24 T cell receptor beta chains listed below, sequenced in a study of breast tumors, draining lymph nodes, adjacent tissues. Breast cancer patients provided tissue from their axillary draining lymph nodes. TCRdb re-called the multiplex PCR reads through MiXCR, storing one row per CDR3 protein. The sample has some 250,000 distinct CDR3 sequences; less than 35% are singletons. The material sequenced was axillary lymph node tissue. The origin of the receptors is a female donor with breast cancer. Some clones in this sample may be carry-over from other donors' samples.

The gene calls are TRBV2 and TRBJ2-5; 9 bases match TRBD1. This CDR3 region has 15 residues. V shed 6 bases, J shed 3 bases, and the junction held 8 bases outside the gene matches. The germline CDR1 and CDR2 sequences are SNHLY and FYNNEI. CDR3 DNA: TGTGCCAGCAGGACCGGGACAGGGTCGAAAGAGACCCAGTACTTC. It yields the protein CASRTGTGSKETQYF.

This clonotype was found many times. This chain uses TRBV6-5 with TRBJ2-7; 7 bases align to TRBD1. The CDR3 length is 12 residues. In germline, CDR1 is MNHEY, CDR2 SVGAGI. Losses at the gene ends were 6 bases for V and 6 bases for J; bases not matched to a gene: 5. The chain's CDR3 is CASSPDRAEQYF. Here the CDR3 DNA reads TGTGCCAGCAGCCCAGACAGGGCCGAGCAGTACTTC.

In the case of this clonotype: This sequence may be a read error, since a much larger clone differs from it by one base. CDR3 sequence: CASSLGHTTTNYGHTF. The CDR3 nucleotides read TGTGCCAGCAGCCTGGGACACACGACGACTAACTATGGCCACACCTTC. V and J are TRBV7-2 and TRBJ1-2; perhaps TRBD1 as D (6 bases). Germline values: CDR1 SGHTA, CDR2 FQGNSA. CDR3 length equals 16 residues.

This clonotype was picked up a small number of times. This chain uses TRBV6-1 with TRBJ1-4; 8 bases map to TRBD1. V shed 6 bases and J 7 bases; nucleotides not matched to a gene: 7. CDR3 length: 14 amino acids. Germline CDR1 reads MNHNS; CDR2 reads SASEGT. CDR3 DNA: TGTGCCAGCAGGGCTGACAGGGGAAGTGAAAAACTGTTTTTT. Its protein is CASRADRGSEKLFF.

The CDR3 DNA is TGTGCCAGCAGGACCTGGGGGGGAGACGAGCAGTACTTC. It translates to CASRTWGGDEQYF. The chain employs TRBV27 and TRBJ2-7, with 7 bases lining up with TRBD2. J was trimmed by 5 bases and V by 6 bases; bases with no gene match: 7. The germline CDR1 and CDR2 sequences are MNHEY and SMNVEV (reference sequence). The CDR3 is 13 amino acids.

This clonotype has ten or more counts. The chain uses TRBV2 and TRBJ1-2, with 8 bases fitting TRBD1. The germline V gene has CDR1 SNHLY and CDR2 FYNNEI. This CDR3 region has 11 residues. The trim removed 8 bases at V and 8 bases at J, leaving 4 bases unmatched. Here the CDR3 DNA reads TGTGCCAGCTCAGGGGGCTCCGGCTACACCTTC. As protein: CASSGGSGYTF.

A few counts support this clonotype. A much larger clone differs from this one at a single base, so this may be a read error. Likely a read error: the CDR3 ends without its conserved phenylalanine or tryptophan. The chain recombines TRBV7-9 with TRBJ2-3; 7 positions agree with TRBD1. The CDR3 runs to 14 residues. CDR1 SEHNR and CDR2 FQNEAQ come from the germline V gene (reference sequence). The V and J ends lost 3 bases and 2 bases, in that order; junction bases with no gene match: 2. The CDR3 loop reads CASSFDRDTDTQYL. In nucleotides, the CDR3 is TGTGCCAGCAGCTTTGACAGGGACACAGATACGCAGTATCTT.

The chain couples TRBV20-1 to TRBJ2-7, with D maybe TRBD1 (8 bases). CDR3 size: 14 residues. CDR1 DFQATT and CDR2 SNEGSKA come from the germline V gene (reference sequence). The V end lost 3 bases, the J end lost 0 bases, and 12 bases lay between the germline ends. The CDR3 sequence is CSARTGEGSYEQYF. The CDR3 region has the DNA TGCAGTGCTAGGACAGGGGAGGGCTCCTACGAGCAGTACTTC.

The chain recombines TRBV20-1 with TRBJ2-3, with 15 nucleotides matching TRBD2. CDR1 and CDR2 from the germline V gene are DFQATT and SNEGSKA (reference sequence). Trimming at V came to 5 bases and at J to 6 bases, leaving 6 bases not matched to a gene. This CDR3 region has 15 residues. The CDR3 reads CSAWTSGGAQDTQYF. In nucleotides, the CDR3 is TGCAGTGCTTGGACTAGCGGGGGGGCACAGGATACGCAGTATTTT.

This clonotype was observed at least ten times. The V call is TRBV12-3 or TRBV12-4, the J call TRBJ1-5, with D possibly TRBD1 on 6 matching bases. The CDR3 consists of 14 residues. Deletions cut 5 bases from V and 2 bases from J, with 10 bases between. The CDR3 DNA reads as TGTGCCAGCAGTGAGGGGGTAGGCAATCAGCCCCAGCATTTT. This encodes CASSEGVGNQPQHF.

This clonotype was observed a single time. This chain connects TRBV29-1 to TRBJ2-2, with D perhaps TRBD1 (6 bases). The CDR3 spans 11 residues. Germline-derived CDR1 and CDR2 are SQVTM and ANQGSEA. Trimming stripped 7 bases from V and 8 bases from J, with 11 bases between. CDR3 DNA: TGCAGCGCCGGTGGGACAGGGGAGCTGTTTTTT. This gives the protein CSAGGTGELFF.

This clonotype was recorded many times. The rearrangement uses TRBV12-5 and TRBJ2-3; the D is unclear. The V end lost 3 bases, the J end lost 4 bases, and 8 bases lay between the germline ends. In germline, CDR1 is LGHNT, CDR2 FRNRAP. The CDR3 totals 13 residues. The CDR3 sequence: CASGFSTADTQYF. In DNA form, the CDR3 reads TGTGCTAGTGGTTTTTCCACGGCAGATACGCAGTATTTT.

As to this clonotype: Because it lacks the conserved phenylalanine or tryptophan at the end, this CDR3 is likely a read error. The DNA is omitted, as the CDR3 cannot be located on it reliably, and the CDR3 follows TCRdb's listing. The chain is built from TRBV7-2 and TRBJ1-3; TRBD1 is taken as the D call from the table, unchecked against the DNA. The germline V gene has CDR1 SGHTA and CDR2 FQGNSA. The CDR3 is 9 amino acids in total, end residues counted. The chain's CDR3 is CASSSDRGI.

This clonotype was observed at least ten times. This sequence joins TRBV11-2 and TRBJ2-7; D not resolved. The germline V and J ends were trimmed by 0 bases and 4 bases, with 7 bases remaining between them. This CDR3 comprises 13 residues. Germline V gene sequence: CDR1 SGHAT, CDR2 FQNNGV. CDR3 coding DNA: TGTGCCAGCAGCTTAGACCCTAGGTACGAGCAGTACTTC. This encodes CASSLDPRYEQYF. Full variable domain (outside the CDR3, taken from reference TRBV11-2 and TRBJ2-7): EAGVAQSPRYKIIEKRQSVAFWCNPISGHATLYWYQQILGQGPKLLIQFQNNGVVDDSQLPKDRFSAERLKGVDSTLKIQPAKLEDSAVYLCASSLDPRYEQYFGPGTRLTVT.

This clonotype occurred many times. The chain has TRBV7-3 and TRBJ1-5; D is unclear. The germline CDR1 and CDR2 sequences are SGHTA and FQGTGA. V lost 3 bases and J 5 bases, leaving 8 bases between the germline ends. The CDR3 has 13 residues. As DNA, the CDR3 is TGTGCCAGCAGCTTTATGGTGGATCAGCCCCAGCATTTT. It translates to CASSFMVDQPQHF.

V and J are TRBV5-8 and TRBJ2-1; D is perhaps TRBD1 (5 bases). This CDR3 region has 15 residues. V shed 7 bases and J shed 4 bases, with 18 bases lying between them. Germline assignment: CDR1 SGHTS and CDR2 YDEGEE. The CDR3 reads CASGTGVGAYNEQFF. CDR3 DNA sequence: TGTGCCAGCGGAACAGGAGTTGGTGCTTACAATGAGCAGTTCTTC.

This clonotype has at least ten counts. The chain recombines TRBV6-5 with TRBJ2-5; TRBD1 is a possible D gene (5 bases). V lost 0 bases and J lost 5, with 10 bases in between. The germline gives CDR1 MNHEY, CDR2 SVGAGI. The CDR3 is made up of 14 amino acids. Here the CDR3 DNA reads TGTGCCAGCAGTTACTCGATCCAGGGTGAGACCCAGTACTTC. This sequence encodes CASSYSIQGETQYF.

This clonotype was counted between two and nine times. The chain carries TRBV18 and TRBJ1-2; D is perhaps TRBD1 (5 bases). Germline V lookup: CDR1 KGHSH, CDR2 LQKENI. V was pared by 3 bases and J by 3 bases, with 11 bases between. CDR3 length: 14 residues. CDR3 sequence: CASSPQRGDYGYTF. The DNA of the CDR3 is TGTGCCAGCTCACCGCAGCGGGGGGACTATGGCTACACCTTC.

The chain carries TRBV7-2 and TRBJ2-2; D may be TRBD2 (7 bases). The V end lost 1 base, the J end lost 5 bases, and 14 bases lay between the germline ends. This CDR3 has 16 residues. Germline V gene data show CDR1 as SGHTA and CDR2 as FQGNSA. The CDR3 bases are TGTGCCAGCAGCTTAGTGGGGGGGGGGCGAACCGGGGAGCTGTTTTTT. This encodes CASSLVGGGRTGELFF.

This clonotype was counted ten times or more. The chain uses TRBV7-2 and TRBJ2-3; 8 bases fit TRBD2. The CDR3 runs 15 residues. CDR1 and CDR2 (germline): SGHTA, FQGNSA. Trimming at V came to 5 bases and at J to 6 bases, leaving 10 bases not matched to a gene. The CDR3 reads CASSPPGGGADTQYF. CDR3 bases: TGTGCCAGCAGCCCTCCGGGGGGGGGGGCTGATACGCAGTATTTT.

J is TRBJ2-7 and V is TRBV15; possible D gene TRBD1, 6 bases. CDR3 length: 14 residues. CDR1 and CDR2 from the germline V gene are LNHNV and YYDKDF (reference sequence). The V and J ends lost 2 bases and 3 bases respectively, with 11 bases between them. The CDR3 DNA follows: TGTGCCACCAGCAGAAAACAGGGAGACTACGAGCAGTACTTC. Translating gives CATSRKQGDYEQYF.

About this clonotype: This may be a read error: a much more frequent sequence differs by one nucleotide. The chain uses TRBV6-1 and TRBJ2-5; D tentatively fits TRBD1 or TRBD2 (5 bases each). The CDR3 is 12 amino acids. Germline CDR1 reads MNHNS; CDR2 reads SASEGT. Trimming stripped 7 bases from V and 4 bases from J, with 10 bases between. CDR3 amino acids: CASTGAPETQYF. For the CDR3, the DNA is TGTGCCAGCACCGGGGCCCCAGAGACCCAGTACTTC.

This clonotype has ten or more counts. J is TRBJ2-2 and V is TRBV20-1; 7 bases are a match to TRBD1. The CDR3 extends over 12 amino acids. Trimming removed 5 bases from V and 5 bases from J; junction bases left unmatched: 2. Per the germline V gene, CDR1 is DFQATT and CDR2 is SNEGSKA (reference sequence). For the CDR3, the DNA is TGCAGTGCTGAGACAGGGACCGGGGAGCTGTTTTTT. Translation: CSAETGTGELFF.

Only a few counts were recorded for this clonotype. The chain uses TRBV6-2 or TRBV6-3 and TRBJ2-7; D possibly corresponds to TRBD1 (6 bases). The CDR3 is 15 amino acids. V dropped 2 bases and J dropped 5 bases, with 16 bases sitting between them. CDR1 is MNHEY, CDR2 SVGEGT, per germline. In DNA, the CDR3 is TGTGCCAGCAGTTACACCGGCAGGGGTGGAAACGAGCAGTACTTC. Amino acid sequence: CASSYTGRGGNEQYF.